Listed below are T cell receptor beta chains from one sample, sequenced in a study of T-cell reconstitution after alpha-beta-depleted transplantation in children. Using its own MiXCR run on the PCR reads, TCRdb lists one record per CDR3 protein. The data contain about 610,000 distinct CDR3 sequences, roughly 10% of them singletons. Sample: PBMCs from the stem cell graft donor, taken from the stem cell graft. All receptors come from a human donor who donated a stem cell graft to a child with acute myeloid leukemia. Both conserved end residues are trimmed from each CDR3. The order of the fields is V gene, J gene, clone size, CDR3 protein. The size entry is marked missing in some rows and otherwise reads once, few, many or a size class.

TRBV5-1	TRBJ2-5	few	ASSLKTSEAQETQY
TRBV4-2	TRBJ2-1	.	ASSQAGTDIYNEQF
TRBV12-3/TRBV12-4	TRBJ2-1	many	ASSSPGGGSAYNEQF
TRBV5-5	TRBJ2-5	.	ASSLTGVNQETQY
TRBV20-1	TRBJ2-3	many	SARGYPLAGGFTDTQY
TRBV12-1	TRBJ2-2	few	ASSYLAGQNTGELF
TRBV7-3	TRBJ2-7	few	ASSSGDLAGRNEQY
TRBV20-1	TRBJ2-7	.	SASFFGGTGSREQY
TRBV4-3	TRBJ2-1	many	ASSQMTGGGLYNEQF
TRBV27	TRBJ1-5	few	ASGSGYQPQH
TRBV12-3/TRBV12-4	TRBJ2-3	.	ASSFTPGLATDTQY
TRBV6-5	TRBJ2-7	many	ASRKTSGGRYEQY
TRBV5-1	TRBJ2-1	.	ASSEGLAPYNEQF
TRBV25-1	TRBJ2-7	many	ASSGRTSAYEQY
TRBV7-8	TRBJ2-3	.	ASSSGLAGVQGTQY
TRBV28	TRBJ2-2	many	ASSFPSGRPWNTGELF
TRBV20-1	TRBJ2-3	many	SAVPITGSVGNTQY
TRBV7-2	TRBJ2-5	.	ASSLRLPSRETQY
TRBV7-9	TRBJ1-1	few	ASSRAGTGAEAF
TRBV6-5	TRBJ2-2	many	ASSPSDDLTGELF
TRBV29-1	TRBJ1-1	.	SVARGRATEAF
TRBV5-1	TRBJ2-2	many	ASSSWDRRDTGELF
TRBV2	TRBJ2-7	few	ASSVPAYEQY
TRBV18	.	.	ASSPTGYEQF
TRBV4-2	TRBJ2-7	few	ASSQRRAYEQY
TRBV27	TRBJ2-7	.	ASRDRGFHEQY
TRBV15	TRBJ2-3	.	ATSRGVAGGPDTQY
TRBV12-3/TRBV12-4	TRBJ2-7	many	ASSSWENYYEQY
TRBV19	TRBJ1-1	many	ASSIGTEAF
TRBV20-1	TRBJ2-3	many	SAPGAGDTQY
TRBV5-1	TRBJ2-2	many	ASSWRDSDTGELF